The table lists the clone carrying this TCR beta chain with many counts. Its cognate antigen is unknown. The data were taken from a study of early T cells in non-severe SARS-CoV-2 infection. About the study: Whole-blood bulk RNA, unsorted, was sequenced, and chains were unpaired.

As part of library construction, unique molecular identifiers were attached to individual cDNA molecules. Via MiXCR, TCRdb re-called the 5' RACE reads, giving one row per CDR3 protein. Of around 52,000 distinct CDR3 sequences listed, approximately 10% are singletons. General study results and limits: The VDJdb matching leaned toward anti-spike CD8 responses and overlooked private and CD4 specificities.

Trimming took 0 bases from V and 7 from J, leaving 17 bases between them. The germline CDR1 and CDR2 sequences are SGHRS and YFSETQ. The CDR3 is 16 amino acids. The chain uses TRBV5-1 and TRBJ2-1; D is possibly TRBD2 (6 bases). The specimen sequenced was whole blood. The clonotype originates from an adult who was a healthcare worker with PCR-confirmed SARS-CoV-2 infection or an uninfected control (not recorded which). As DNA, the CDR3 is TGCGCCAGCAGCTTGGCCATTGCGGCGGGAATAAATGAGCAGTTCTTC. Translated, it gives CASSLAIAAGINEQFF.